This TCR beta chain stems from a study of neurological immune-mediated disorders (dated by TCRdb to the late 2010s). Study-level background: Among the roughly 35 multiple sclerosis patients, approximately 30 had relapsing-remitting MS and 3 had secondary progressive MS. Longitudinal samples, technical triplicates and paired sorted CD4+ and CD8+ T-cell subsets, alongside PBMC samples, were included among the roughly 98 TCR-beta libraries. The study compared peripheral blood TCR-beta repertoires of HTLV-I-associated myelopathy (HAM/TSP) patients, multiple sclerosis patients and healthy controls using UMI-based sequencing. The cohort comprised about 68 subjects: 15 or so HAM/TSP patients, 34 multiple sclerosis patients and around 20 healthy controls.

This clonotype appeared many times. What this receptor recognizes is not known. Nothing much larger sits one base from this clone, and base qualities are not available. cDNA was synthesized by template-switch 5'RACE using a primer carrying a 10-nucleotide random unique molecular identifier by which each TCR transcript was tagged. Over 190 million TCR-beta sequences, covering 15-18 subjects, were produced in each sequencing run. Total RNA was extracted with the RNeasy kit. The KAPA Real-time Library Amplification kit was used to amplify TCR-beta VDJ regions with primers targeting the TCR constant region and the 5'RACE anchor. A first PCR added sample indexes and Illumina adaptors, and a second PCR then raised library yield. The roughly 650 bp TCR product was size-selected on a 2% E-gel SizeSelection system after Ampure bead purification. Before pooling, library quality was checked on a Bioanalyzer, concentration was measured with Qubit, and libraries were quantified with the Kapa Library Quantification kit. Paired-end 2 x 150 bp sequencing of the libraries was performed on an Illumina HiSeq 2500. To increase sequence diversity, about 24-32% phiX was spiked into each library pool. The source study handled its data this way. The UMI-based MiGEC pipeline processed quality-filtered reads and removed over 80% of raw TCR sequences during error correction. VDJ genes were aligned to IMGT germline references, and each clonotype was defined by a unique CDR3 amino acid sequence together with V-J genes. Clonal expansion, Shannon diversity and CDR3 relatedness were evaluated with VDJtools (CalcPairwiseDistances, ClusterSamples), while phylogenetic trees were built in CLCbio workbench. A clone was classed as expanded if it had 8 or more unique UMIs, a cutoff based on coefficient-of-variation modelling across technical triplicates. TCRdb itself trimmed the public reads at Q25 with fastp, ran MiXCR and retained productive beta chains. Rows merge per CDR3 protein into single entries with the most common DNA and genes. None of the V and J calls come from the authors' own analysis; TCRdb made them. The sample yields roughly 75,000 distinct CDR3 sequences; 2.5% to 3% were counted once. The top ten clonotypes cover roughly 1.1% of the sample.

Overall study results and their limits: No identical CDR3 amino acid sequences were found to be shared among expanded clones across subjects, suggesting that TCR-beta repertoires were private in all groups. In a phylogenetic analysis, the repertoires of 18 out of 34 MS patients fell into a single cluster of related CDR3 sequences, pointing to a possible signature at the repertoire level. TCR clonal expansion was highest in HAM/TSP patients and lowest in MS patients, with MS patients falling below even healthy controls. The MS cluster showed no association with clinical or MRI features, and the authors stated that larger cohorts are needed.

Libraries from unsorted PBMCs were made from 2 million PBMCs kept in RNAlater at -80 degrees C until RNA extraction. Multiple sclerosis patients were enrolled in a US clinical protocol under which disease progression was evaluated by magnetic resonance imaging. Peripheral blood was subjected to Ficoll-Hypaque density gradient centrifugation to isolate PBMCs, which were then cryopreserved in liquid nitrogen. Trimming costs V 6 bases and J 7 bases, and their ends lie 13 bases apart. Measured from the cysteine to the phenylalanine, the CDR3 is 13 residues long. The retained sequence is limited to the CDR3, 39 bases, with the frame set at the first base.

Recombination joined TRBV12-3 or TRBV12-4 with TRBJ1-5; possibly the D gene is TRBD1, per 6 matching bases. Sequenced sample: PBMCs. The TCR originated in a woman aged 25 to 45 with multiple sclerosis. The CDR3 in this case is CASRRTDKQPQHF. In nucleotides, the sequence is TGTGCCAGCAGACGGACAGACAAGCAGCCCCAGCATTTT.